One sample yielded the 15 T cell receptor beta chains listed below, sequenced in a study of T cells in Graves' hyperthyroidism and ophthalmopathy. Amplification of TCR beta CDR3 regions used RNA as the template. In the first-round RT-PCR of the TCR CDR3, the HTBI primer set was used. MiXCR was run by TCRdb on the multiplex PCR reads, yielding one entry per CDR3 protein. The data show approximately 420,000 distinct CDR3 sequences, 14% to 15% seen once. The sample comprised blood. The receptor set was obtained from a woman aged 30 to 39 with Graves' hyperthyroidism.

The sample holds a few counts of this clonotype. This rearrangement joins TRBV10-2 to TRBJ1-2; possible D gene TRBD1, 5 bases. Per the germline V gene, CDR1 is WSHSY and CDR2 is SAAADI. Trimming removed 8 bases from V and 3 bases from J, with 13 bases in between. The CDR3 runs 13 residues. The CDR3 loop reads CASAGQEDYGYTF. The CDR3, as DNA: TGCGCCAGCGCGGGGCAGGAGGACTATGGCTACACCTTC.

There are many counts of this clonotype. The chain is built from TRBV12-3 or TRBV12-4 and TRBJ2-3; TRBD1 matches at 8 bases. This CDR3 has 16 residues. Trimming took 6 bases from V and 4 from J; bases not matched to a gene: 12. CDR3 coding DNA: TGTGCCAGCAGCGATGACAGGGGAACCGAAGCAGATACGCAGTATTTT. This translates into CASSDDRGTEADTQYF.

This clonotype was seen many times. V usage is TRBV6-1 and J usage is TRBJ1-3; D is possibly TRBD1 (6 bases). The germline V and J ends were trimmed by 5 bases and 3 bases, with 17 bases remaining between them. CDR1 is MNHNS, CDR2 SASEGT, per germline. This CDR3 comprises 16 residues. The CDR3: CASSLTTGFGGNTIYF. CDR3 DNA: TGTGCCAGCAGTTTAACGACAGGTTTCGGTGGAAACACCATATATTTT.

V is TRBV9 and J is TRBJ2-3, with no clear D. CDR3 length equals 16 residues. Trimming cost V 0 bases and J 3 bases, with 14 bases left between them. Germline loops: CDR1 SGDLS, CDR2 YYNGEE. The CDR3 spells CASSVALTVGTDTQYF. The CDR3 DNA reads as TGTGCCAGCAGCGTAGCTTTAACGGTAGGGACAGATACGCAGTATTTT.

In regard to this clonotype: One end of the junction is discordant with germline, which a read error may explain. The chain has TRBV27 and TRBJ2-7; D perhaps matches TRBD2 (6 bases). Germline V gene sequence: CDR1 MNHEY, CDR2 SMNVEV (reference sequence). The CDR3 is made up of 15 amino acids. The CDR3 coding sequence is TGTGCCAGCAGTCTATCCTTGGGGGGATTCTACGAGCAGTACTTC. This gives the protein CASSLSLGGFYEQYF.

The chain carries TRBV5-1 and TRBJ1-5, with D uncertain. The germline CDR1 and CDR2 sequences are SGHRS and YFSETQ. Trimming stripped 0 bases from V and 1 base from J, with 8 bases between. CDR3 length: 15 amino acids. CDR3 loop: CASSLGPESNQPQHF. The CDR3 nucleotides read TGCGCCAGCAGCTTGGGCCCAGAAAGCAATCAGCCCCAGCATTTT.

This clonotype was seen more than once but under ten times. The CDR3 loop is CASSRQYNHYEQYF. For the CDR3, the DNA is TGTGCCAGCAGCCGCCAGTATAACCACTACGAGCAGTACTTC. The rearrangement links TRBV3-1 to TRBJ2-7; D remains ambiguous. Per germline, CDR1 LGHDT and CDR2 YNNKEL (reference sequence). V lost 4 bases, J lost 3 bases, and 13 bases lay in between. The CDR3 consists of 14 residues.

In its sample, this clonotype was seen a few times. The chain combines TRBV6-5 with TRBJ2-3, with D possibly matching TRBD1 (6 bases). This CDR3 has 16 residues. The germline CDR1 and CDR2 sequences are MNHEY and SVGAGI. Trimming removed 2 bases from V and 1 base from J, with 13 bases in between. The CDR3: CASSYARTAGTDTQYF. The DNA for the CDR3 is TGTGCCAGCAGTTACGCGCGGACAGCGGGCACAGATACGCAGTATTTT.

This clonotype was seen a handful of times. V usage is TRBV20-1 and J usage is TRBJ2-1, with a possible D match to TRBD2 (6 bases). This CDR3 has 16 amino acids. V lost 0 bases to trimming and J lost 0 bases, with 12 bases between them. CDR1 is DFQATT and CDR2 is SNEGSKA in the germline V gene (reference sequence). The CDR3: CSARDTSPSSYNEQFF. The CDR3 bases are TGCAGTGCTAGAGATACTAGCCCGAGCTCCTACAATGAGCAGTTCTTC.

This clonotype has at least ten counts. The chain joins TRBV3-1 to TRBJ1-2, with D possibly TRBD1 on 5 matching bases. This CDR3 comprises 13 residues. CDR1 and CDR2 (germline): LGHDT, YNNKEL (reference sequence). V was cut by 3 bases and J by 4 bases, with 9 bases left in between. The CDR3 spells CASSQQGSYGYTF. In DNA, the CDR3 is TGTGCCAGCAGCCAGCAGGGTTCCTATGGCTACACCTTC.

The chain recombines TRBV6-1 with TRBJ2-6, with 7 bases identical to TRBD1. Germline CDR1 is MNHNS and CDR2 is SASEGT. There are 18 residues in the CDR3. The ends lost 5 bases at V and 0 bases at J; junction bases unmatched: 10. The chain's CDR3 is CASSRARQGGSGANVLTF. The CDR3, as DNA: TGTGCCAGCAGTCGCGCCCGACAGGGCGGCTCTGGGGCCAACGTCCTGACTTTC.

This clonotype was seen many times. The rearrangement uses TRBV6-1 and TRBJ2-7; 12 bases are shared with TRBD2. Germline-derived CDR1 and CDR2 are MNHNS and SASEGT. This CDR3 region has 14 residues. With 7 bases clipped from V and 4 bases from J, the junction kept 5 bases outside the gene matches. CDR3 sequence: CASTAGTSGYEQYF. Written as DNA, the CDR3 is TGTGCCAGCACCGCCGGGACTAGCGGGTACGAGCAGTACTTC.

The table lists this clonotype with many counts. This rearrangement joins TRBV18 to TRBJ1-5; D is uncertain. CDR3 length: 17 amino acids. Germline V gives CDR1 KGHSH, CDR2 LQKENI. With 5 bases removed from V and 5 bases from J, the gap between germline ends came to 22 bases. The CDR3 region has the DNA TGTGCCAGCTCATCGATTGTGACCCGAGGTATGGATCAGCCCCAGCATTTT. This translates into CASSSIVTRGMDQPQHF. Based on the CDR3 plus reference TRBV18 and TRBJ1-5, the full variable domain is NAGVMQNPRHLVRRRGQEARLRCSPMKGHSHVYWYRQLPEEGLKFMVYLQKENIIDESGMPKERFSAEFPKEGPSILRIQQVVRGDSAAYFCASSSIVTRGMDQPQHFGDGTRLSIL.

This clonotype has more than one count but fewer than ten. This rearrangement joins TRBV3-1 to TRBJ2-6; D gene ambiguous. The germline gives CDR1 LGHDT, CDR2 YNNKEL (reference sequence). This CDR3 region has 14 residues. Trimming took off 5 bases at V and 1 base at J, with 6 bases between the two ends. CDR3 sequence (DNA): TGTGCCAGCAGCGCCACGTCTGGGGCCAACGTCCTGACTTTC. It yields the protein CASSATSGANVLTF.

V usage is TRBV7-2 and J usage is TRBJ1-4, with 8 nucleotides matching TRBD1. CDR3 length: 14 amino acids. Germline V gene sequence: CDR1 SGHTA, CDR2 FQGNSA. Trimming at V came to 4 bases and at J to 8 bases, leaving 6 bases not matched to a gene. CDR3 sequence reads: CASSWTGKGEKLFF. CDR3 coding DNA: TGTGCCAGCAGCTGGACAGGGAAGGGAGAAAAACTGTTTTTT.